The 13 T cell receptor beta chains listed next were all sequenced from one sample in a study of shared clonotypes between healthy human individuals. Using immunoSEQ multiplex PCR, the repertoire was profiled, and TCRdb retains in-frame clones only, with some absent. The sample contains 1,400,000 or so clones, approximately 98.5% of which appear only once. The sequenced sample consisted of naive CD4+ T cells sorted from blood. Subset denoted: CD45RA+ positively selected. The origin of the receptors is a man aged 30 to 39 in good health.

About this clone itself: Since the CDR3 does not end with the conserved phenylalanine or tryptophan, this likely comes from a read error. The limits of the CDR3 on the DNA are not certain, so only TCRdb's listed CDR3 is given. The chain joins TRBV18 to TRBJ2-7. Germline CDR1 reads KGHSH; CDR2 reads LQKENI. The CDR3 is 15 residues long, counting both termini. CDR3 residues: CASSPPTGQGGPLRI.

Notes on this clone: This CDR3 is also generated by other DNA sequences in the sample. The DNA of the CDR3 is TGCAGTGCTAGTTCGGGAAACACCATATATTTT. Translating gives CSASSGNTIYF. J is TRBJ1-3 and V is TRBV20-1; no reliable D call. The CDR3 spans 11 residues. CDR1 is DFQATT and CDR2 is SNEGSKA in the germline V gene (reference sequence). The V end was cut by 3 bases, the J end by 4 bases, with 4 bases between.

Here the CDR3 reads CAISERGDYEQYF. CDR3 DNA sequence: TGTGCCATCAGTGAGCGGGGCGACTACGAGCAGTACTTC. The rearrangement links TRBV10-3 to TRBJ2-7; D tentatively fits TRBD1 or TRBD2 (5 bases each). Germline CDR1 ENHRY, CDR2 SYGVKD. The CDR3 runs to 13 residues. V lost 2 bases to trimming and J lost 3 bases, with 8 bases between them.

The chain employs TRBV18 and TRBJ1-2, with a weak D call TRBD1 (6 bases). Trimming took 3 bases from V and 6 from J, leaving 17 bases between them. CDR3 length: 15 residues. Looked up from germline, CDR1 is KGHSH and CDR2 is LQKENI. The CDR3 here is CASSPTLGAIDGYTF. Here the CDR3 DNA reads TGTGCCAGCTCACCCACGTTGGGGGCAATCGATGGCTACACCTTC.

The chain recombines TRBV7-2 with TRBJ1-2; TRBD1 matches at 7 bases. In germline, CDR1 is SGHTA, CDR2 FQGNSA. This CDR3 is 17 amino acids long. J lost 0 bases, V lost 1 base, and 8 bases had no gene match. The DNA of the CDR3 is TGTGCCAGCAGCTTAGTTCCCGGACAGGTTACTAACTATGGCTACACCTTC. Protein sequence: CASSLVPGQVTNYGYTF.

The chain recombines TRBV6-5 with TRBJ2-7, with a tentative D call TRBD2 (5 bases). This CDR3 is built from 12 residues. V was clipped by 5 bases and J by 7 bases, with 12 bases between them. Germline CDR1 is MNHEY and CDR2 is SVGAGI. The DNA for the CDR3 is TGTGCCAGCAGTCACGGGGTTAGGGAGCAGTACTTC. Translating it yields CASSHGVREQYF.

V usage is TRBV27 and J usage is TRBJ2-2, with 9 bases identical to TRBD1. J lost 1 base, V lost 6 bases, and 3 bases had no gene match. Germline V lookup: CDR1 MNHEY, CDR2 SMNVEV (reference sequence). There are 15 residues in the CDR3. CDR3 residues: CASRPGQGNTGELFF. CDR3 sequence (DNA): TGTGCCAGCAGGCCGGGACAGGGGAACACCGGGGAGCTGTTTTTT.

The count of this clone is one. The chain links TRBV10-3 to TRBJ2-7; D ambiguous. V was trimmed by 2 bases and J by 4 bases, leaving 9 bases between them. Germline V gives CDR1 ENHRY, CDR2 SYGVKD. The CDR3 has 13 residues. The CDR3 loop reads CAISETLKYEQYF. CDR3 nucleotides: TGTGCCATCAGTGAGACTCTTAAGTACGAGCAGTACTTC.

The rearrangement joins TRBV4-1 to TRBJ2-3, with TRBD2 as a possible D gene (5 bases). The V and J ends lost 2 bases and 3 bases respectively, with 12 bases between them. Germline assignment: CDR1 MGHRA and CDR2 YSYEKL. The CDR3 runs 15 residues. The CDR3 DNA is TGCGCCAGCAGCCAAAATGGGCTAGCAACAGATACGCAGTATTTT. This sequence encodes CASSQNGLATDTQYF.

The chain joins TRBV7-3 to TRBJ1-5; D is unclear. V gave up 5 bases and J gave up 2 bases, with 7 bases separating them. CDR1 SGHTA and CDR2 FQGTGA come from the germline V gene. The CDR3 is 13 amino acids. For the CDR3, the DNA is TGTGCCAGCAGCCAGGATGGCAATCAGCCCCAGCATTTT. It codes for CASSQDGNQPQHF.

J is TRBJ1-5 and V is TRBV7-9; TRBD1 matches at 7 bases. The germline CDR1 and CDR2 sequences are SEHNR and FQNEAQ (reference sequence). J was trimmed by 9 bases and V by 1 base; bases with no gene match: 18. This CDR3 is built from 18 residues. CDR3 coding DNA: TGTGCCAGCAGCTTAGAGAGAGGGACAGCTACAAAGGGATCGCCCCAGCATTTT. Its protein is CASSLERGTATKGSPQHF.

The genes are TRBV6-5 and TRBJ2-7; 12 bases agree with TRBD1. The germline gives CDR1 MNHEY, CDR2 SVGAGI. This CDR3 contains 15 residues. With 7 bases clipped from V and 2 bases from J, the junction kept 6 bases outside the gene matches. This CDR3 is CASNAGTGGTYEQYF. Here the CDR3 DNA reads TGTGCCAGCAACGCCGGGACAGGGGGCACCTACGAGCAGTACTTC.

This chain joins TRBV7-9 and TRBJ2-2; 7 nucleotides align to TRBD2. The CDR3 spans 16 residues. With 4 bases clipped from V and 0 bases from J, the junction kept 5 bases outside the gene matches. Looked up from germline, CDR1 is SEHNR and CDR2 is FQNEAQ (reference sequence). The DNA for the CDR3 is TGTGCCAGCAGCTCGCCTCTAGCGGCGAACACCGGGGAGCTGTTTTTT. Amino acids: CASSSPLAANTGELFF.